The 29 T cell receptor beta chains reported below all come from one sample, sequenced in a study of blood T cell repertoires in COVID-19 (dated by TCRdb to 2020 to 2022). Receptor amplification or capture employed the immunoSEQ multiplex PCR assay. TCRdb's version of the immuneACCESS table is confined to in-frame rearrangements and falls short of the full clone set. An unresolved V gene accounts for under half of the shortfall where checked; the remainder is of unknown origin. Within this sample are 60,000 to 85,000 clones, with 70% to 80% of them counted one time only. The ten largest clonotypes hold 9.5% to 15% of the sample. Sequencing was performed on peripheral blood. These receptors all stem from a human donor in a cohort sampled during active COVID-19.

The count of this clone is one. The chain links TRBV3-1 (or the pseudogene TRBV3-2) to TRBJ2-7; 8 bases are a match to TRBD1. The CDR3 sequence is 14 residues long. With 6 bases clipped from V and 4 bases from J, the junction kept 8 bases outside the gene matches. Germline V gene data show CDR1 as LGHDT and CDR2 as YNNKEL (reference sequence). CDR3 coding DNA: TGTGCCAGCAGAGGGGCAGGGGGCGCTTACGAGCAGTACTTC. It specifies CASRGAGGAYEQYF.

The chain links TRBV19 to TRBJ1-5; D might be TRBD1 (6 bases). Germline assignment: CDR1 LNHDA and CDR2 SQIVND (reference sequence). Trimming removed 0 bases at V and 6 bases at J, with 6 bases between. This CDR3 is 13 amino acids long. CDR3 in amino acids: CASSIEGGQPQHF. The CDR3 bases are TGTGCCAGTAGTATAGAAGGGGGTCAGCCCCAGCATTTT.

This clone was detected only a few times. The V and J genes are TRBV6-5 and TRBJ2-1; 11 bases align to TRBD1. This CDR3 has 16 amino acids. V lost 2 bases and J lost 6; bases outside the gene matches: 6. Germline CDR1 is MNHEY and CDR2 is SVGAGI. The CDR3: CASSYPGTGGRNEQFF. Written as DNA, the CDR3 is TGTGCCAGCAGTTACCCCGGGACAGGGGGGCGCAATGAGCAGTTCTTC.

This clone has just a few counts. The sample carries other DNA sequences with the same CDR3. The rearrangement joins TRBV28 to TRBJ1-2; no reliable D call. Germline values: CDR1 MDHEN, CDR2 SYDVKM. Deletions cut 2 bases from V and 8 bases from J, with 9 bases between. The CDR3 spans 12 residues. CDR3 protein: CASSLGPRGYTF. CDR3 DNA sequence: TGTGCCAGCAGTTTAGGCCCGCGGGGCTACACCTTC.

This sequence joins TRBV18 and TRBJ1-2; 9 nucleotides agree with TRBD1. The germline CDR1 and CDR2 sequences are KGHSH and LQKENI. The trim removed 8 bases at V and 2 bases at J, leaving 9 bases unmatched. The CDR3 length is 15 residues. CDR3 DNA: TGTGCCAGCACCCCGGTGGGACAGGGAAACTATGGCTACACCTTC. Its translation is CASTPVGQGNYGYTF.

The DNA for the CDR3 is TGTGCCAGCAGCGCACAGGGCACCGGGGAGCTGTTTTTT. It yields the protein CASSAQGTGELFF. The gene calls are TRBV7-3 and TRBJ2-2, with D possibly TRBD1 on 6 matching bases. The CDR3 runs 13 residues. Trimming took off 5 bases at V and 4 bases at J, with 8 bases between the two ends. From germline, CDR1 is SGHTA and CDR2 FQGTGA.

This chain connects TRBV7-2 to TRBJ1-2; D unresolved. This CDR3 contains 16 residues. CDR1 and CDR2 (germline): SGHTA, FQGNSA. V lost 2 bases to trimming and J lost 8 bases, with 21 bases between them. The CDR3 DNA is TGTGCCAGCAGCTTAATGCAGGTTATTCTCCCTATGGGCTACACCTTC. It specifies CASSLMQVILPMGYTF.

The J gene is TRBJ2-3, the V gene TRBV24-1, with TRBD2 identical over 7 bases. The CDR3 runs 15 residues. V gave up 5 bases and J gave up 1 base; unmatched junction bases: 5. Germline V CDR1 and CDR2: KGHDR, SFDVKD. In DNA, the CDR3 is TGTGCCACCAGTGCGGCGGGAGAGGGCACAGATACGCAGTATTTT. Amino acid sequence: CATSAAGEGTDTQYF.

The rearrangement uses TRBV5-6 and TRBJ1-1, with unresolved D. The germline CDR1 and CDR2 sequences are SGHDT and YYEEEE. The CDR3 is 13 residues long. Between the trimmed V and J ends, which lost 4 bases and 0 bases, there was a span of 7 bases. As DNA, the CDR3 is TGTGCCAGCAGCCGAAACATGAACACTGAAGCTTTCTTT. The encoded protein is CASSRNMNTEAFF.

In this sample, this clone turned up once. This chain uses TRBV2 with TRBJ2-7; D is possibly TRBD1 (5 bases). The germline V gene has CDR1 SNHLY and CDR2 FYNNEI. With 6 bases removed from V and 3 bases from J, the gap between germline ends came to 9 bases. The CDR3 has 12 residues. CDR3 sequence: CASSWGDYEQYV. CDR3 in DNA: TGTGCCAGCAGCTGGGGCGACTACGAGCAGTACGTC.

This chain links TRBV5-4 with TRBJ2-7; TRBD2 is a possible D gene (5 bases). CDR1 and CDR2 from the germline V gene are SGHNT and YYREEE (reference sequence). Trimming took 1 base from V and 3 from J, leaving 5 bases between them. The CDR3 contains 12 residues. In nucleotides, the CDR3 is TGTGCCAGCAGCTTGCGGGGCTACGAGCAGTACTTC. Protein: CASSLRGYEQYF.

The chain has TRBV30 and TRBJ1-5; TRBD1 aligns across 7 bases. This CDR3 is 13 amino acids long. Trimming at V came to 1 base and at J to 4 bases, leaving 1 base not matched to a gene. CDR1 and CDR2 from the germline V gene are GTSNPN and SVGIG (reference sequence). The CDR3 loop reads CAWSEDRNQPQHF. Here the CDR3 DNA reads TGTGCCTGGAGTGAGGACAGGAATCAGCCCCAGCATTTT.

This clone has only a few counts. CDR3 region: CASSSQGPYNSPLHF. The DNA of the CDR3 is TGTGCCAGCAGCTCACAGGGACCCTATAATTCACCCCTCCACTTT. The chain employs TRBV7-8 and TRBJ1-6; D is possibly TRBD1 (6 bases). The length of the CDR3 is 15 residues. V was cut by 4 bases and J by 2 bases, with 9 bases left in between. Germline loops: CDR1 SGHVS, CDR2 FQNEAQ.

The rearrangement uses TRBV6-5 and TRBJ1-4; 10 bases line up with TRBD1. This CDR3 spans 13 amino acids. From germline, CDR1 is MNHEY and CDR2 SVGAGI. V dropped 5 bases and J dropped 11; count of bases not matched to a gene: 5. CDR3 coding DNA: TGTGCCAGCAGTCGGGACAGGGGTGAGAAACTGTTTTTT. It codes for CASSRDRGEKLFF.

The CDR3 DNA follows: TGTGCCAGCAGTTACTCTCCAGGGGCTCAAGAGACCCAGTACTTC. Its protein product is CASSYSPGAQETQYF. The chain carries TRBV6-5 and TRBJ2-5; D is possibly TRBD1 (6 bases). This CDR3 is 15 amino acids long. The germline CDR1 and CDR2 sequences are MNHEY and SVGAGI. V was cut by 0 bases and J by 2 bases, with 10 bases left in between.

Only one count was recorded for this clone. The gene calls are TRBV7-2 and TRBJ2-5; D uncertain. Germline CDR1 reads SGHTA; CDR2 reads FQGNSA. Between the trimmed V and J ends, which lost 3 bases and 4 bases, there was a span of 3 bases. This CDR3 region has 11 residues. CDR3 protein: CASSFLETQYF. CDR3 bases: TGTGCCAGCAGCTTCCTAGAGACCCAGTACTTC.

The rearrangement uses TRBV7-2 and TRBJ1-2; 9 nucleotides align to TRBD1. CDR3 size: 14 residues. The germline gives CDR1 SGHTA, CDR2 FQGNSA. J gave up 7 bases and V 5 bases, and 8 bases lay outside the gene matches. Here the CDR3 reads CASSRDRASIGYTF. CDR3 DNA sequence: TGTGCCAGCAGCCGGGACAGGGCCTCTATTGGCTACACCTTC.

The chain recombines TRBV7-3 with TRBJ2-1; 8 nucleotides align to TRBD1. This CDR3 has 14 residues. The trim removed 0 bases at V and 6 bases at J, leaving 1 base unmatched. Per germline, CDR1 SGHTA and CDR2 FQGTGA. The CDR3 DNA reads as TGTGCCAGCAGCTTAACCACAGGGGGCAATGAGCAGTTCTTC. Protein: CASSLTTGGNEQFF.

This sequence joins TRBV11-2 and TRBJ1-2; 7 bases fit TRBD1. The CDR3 runs to 15 residues. The junction had 8 bases not matched to a gene; V was cut back by 1 base and J by 6 bases. Germline assignment: CDR1 SGHAT and CDR2 FQNNGV. CDR3 nucleotides: TGTGCCAGCAGCTTAGGTCTACAGGGGACGCATGGCTACACCTTC. This encodes CASSLGLQGTHGYTF.

V and J are TRBV7-2 and TRBJ2-3, with 8 bases aligning to TRBD2. This CDR3 has 16 amino acids. Germline V gene sequence: CDR1 SGHTA, CDR2 FQGNSA. V gave up 5 bases and J gave up 6 bases; unmatched junction bases: 13. Written as DNA, the CDR3 is TGTGCCAGCAGCCCCCGTTTCGGGGGGGCTGAGGATACGCAGTATTTT. Protein: CASSPRFGGAEDTQYF.

This clone was detected a few times. In DNA, the CDR3 is TGTGCCAGCAGCACCCAACAGGGGGGCAAAGAGACCCAGTACTTC. Protein product: CASSTQQGGKETQYF. The rearrangement links TRBV5-4 to TRBJ2-5; 8 bases map to TRBD1. The V gene's germline CDR1 is SGHNT and CDR2 YYREEE (reference sequence). The CDR3 spans 15 residues. V trimming: 4 bases; J trimming: 3 bases; junction bases outside the gene matches: 8.

This clone was seen at least ten times. The rearrangement links TRBV5-5 to TRBJ1-2; 12 positions agree with TRBD1. The CDR3 has 18 amino acids. Looked up from germline, CDR1 is SGHKS and CDR2 is YYEKEE (reference sequence). With V trimmed by 4 bases and J by 2 bases, 12 bases remained unmatched. CDR3: CASSRTGTGGARNYGYTF. The CDR3 coding sequence is TGTGCCAGCAGCCGAACCGGGACAGGGGGCGCTCGGAACTATGGCTACACCTTC.

J is TRBJ2-5 and V is TRBV7-2; the D gene is possibly TRBD2 (5 bases). Trimming removed 5 bases at V and 5 bases at J, with 21 bases between. This CDR3 spans 16 amino acids. Germline V lookup: CDR1 SGHTA, CDR2 FQGNSA. CDR3 in amino acids: CASSQNLGLSDETQYF. The CDR3 nucleotides are TGTGCCAGCAGCCAAAATTTAGGACTTAGCGATGAGACCCAGTACTTC.

This clone was observed a few times. The chain is built from TRBV7-8 and TRBJ1-6, with TRBD1 matching 9 bases. The V and J ends lost 5 bases and 7 bases, in that order; junction bases with no gene match: 3. CDR3 size: 14 residues. The germline CDR1 and CDR2 sequences are SGHVS and FQNEAQ. The CDR3 region is CASSADRGNSPLHF. In nucleotides, the CDR3 is TGTGCCAGCAGCGCGGACAGGGGAAATTCACCCCTCCACTTT.

The CDR3 DNA sequence: TGTGCCAGCAGCGAACAAGCGGGAGCAACAGATACGCAGTATTTT. It codes for CASSEQAGATDTQYF. The rearrangement uses TRBV9 and TRBJ2-3, with TRBD2 matching 8 bases. The V and J ends lost 3 bases and 3 bases, in that order; junction bases with no gene match: 6. Germline assignment: CDR1 SGDLS and CDR2 YYNGEE. CDR3 length: 15 amino acids.

The V call is TRBV2, the J call TRBJ2-7; D may be TRBD2 (7 bases). The CDR3 extends over 11 amino acids. Germline assignment: CDR1 SNHLY and CDR2 FYNNEI. Trimming took off 3 bases at V and 12 bases at J, with 12 bases between the two ends. The CDR3 region is CASSDLGGRYF. CDR3 bases: TGTGCCAGCAGTGATTTGGGGGGGCGGTACTTC.

The chain recombines TRBV4-3 with TRBJ2-2; TRBD1 matches 7 bases. Germline CDR1 reads LGHNA; CDR2 reads YSLEER. The CDR3 consists of 15 residues. The trim removed 3 bases at V and 1 base at J, leaving 2 bases unmatched. The CDR3, as DNA: TGCGCCAGCAGCCAGGGGGACAGGAACACCGGGGAGCTGTTTTTT. This translates into CASSQGDRNTGELFF.

The rearrangement joins TRBV6-5 to TRBJ1-6; D call uncertain. The CDR3 runs to 14 residues. In germline, CDR1 is MNHEY, CDR2 SVGAGI. V shed 4 bases and J shed 7 bases, with 11 bases lying between them. CDR3 loop: CASSSTLRNSPLHF. CDR3 bases: TGTGCCAGCAGTTCCACGCTAAGAAATTCACCCCTCCACTTT.

The chain combines TRBV28 with TRBJ2-5; 7 bases align to TRBD2. After removal of 6 bases from V and 4 bases from J, the junction contained 11 bases not matched to a gene. Germline lookup yields CDR1 MDHEN and CDR2 SYDVKM. The CDR3 sequence is 15 residues long. The CDR3 sequence: CASSSLREGSETQYF. The DNA of the CDR3 is TGTGCCAGCAGCTCTCTAAGGGAGGGTTCAGAGACCCAGTACTTC.